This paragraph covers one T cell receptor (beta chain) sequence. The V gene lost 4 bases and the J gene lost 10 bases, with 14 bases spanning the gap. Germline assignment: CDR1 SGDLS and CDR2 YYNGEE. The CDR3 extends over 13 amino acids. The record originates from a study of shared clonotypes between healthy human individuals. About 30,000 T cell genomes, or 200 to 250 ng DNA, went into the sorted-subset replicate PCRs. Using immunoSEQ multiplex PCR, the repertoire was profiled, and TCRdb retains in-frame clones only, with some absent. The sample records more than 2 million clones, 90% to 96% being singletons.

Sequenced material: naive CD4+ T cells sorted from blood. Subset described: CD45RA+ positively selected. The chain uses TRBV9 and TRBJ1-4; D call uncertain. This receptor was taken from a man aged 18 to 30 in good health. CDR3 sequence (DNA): TGTGCCAGCAGCCCTTCCACTAAGGGAAAACTGTTTTTT. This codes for CASSPSTKGKLFF.